The text below deals with one T cell receptor beta chain. Its matching antigen is unknown. The PCR was carried out with 60 Vbeta primers and 13 Jbeta primers. Sequenced by immunoSEQ multiplex PCR; TCRdb stores in-frame clones only, minus some. Among around 130,000 clones listed, roughly four fifths were seen once. This sample was taken from a study of cytomegalovirus exposure and HLA in healthy donors. Germline values: CDR1 KGHSH, CDR2 LQKENI. This CDR3 comprises 14 residues. V was trimmed by 1 base and J by 8 bases, leaving 14 bases between them. Study-wide results and caveats: An apparent linkage of common viral pathogens to several of the most significant clusters emerged in a later analysis.

The material sequenced was PBMCs. The V and J genes are TRBV18 and TRBJ1-2; D possibly corresponds to TRBD1 (5 bases). The receptor comes from a woman under 30 in good health and CMV-seronegative. CDR3 nucleotide sequence: TGTGCCAGCTCACCACAAGACAGTAAAGCGGGCTACACCTTC. It encodes CASSPQDSKAGYTF.